This T cell receptor beta chain was recorded in a study of beta chain features in type 1 diabetes. As for this clone: Its antigen is still unknown.

CD45RO/CCR7/CD25/CD127/CD95/CD27 separated CD4+ naive, central memory, regulatory and stem cell-like memory cells by sorting. The sequenced template was cDNA made from the entire isolated RNA. An average of approximately 980,000 reads was obtained from stem cell-like memory T cell samples. Repertoires were generated with immunoSEQ multiplex PCR, while TCRdb's copy carries only in-frame clones and drops some. The sample comprises approximately 90,000 clones, around 32% of which are singletons, and roughly 0.45% rests with the top ten. Study observations and caveats: Type 1 diabetes patients had fewer VDJ junction insertions and more deletions. HLA effects on TCRB rearrangement stayed unresolved here.

Germline lookup yields CDR1 MNHNS and CDR2 SASEGT. CDR3 size: 15 residues. The V and J ends lost 4 bases and 3 bases, in that order; junction bases with no gene match: 3. The material sequenced was stem cell memory CD4+ T cells from blood. The J gene is TRBJ2-3, the V gene TRBV6-1; 11 positions agree with TRBD1. The clonotype was recovered from a woman in her late teens or twenties in good health. The CDR3 here is CASSGGQGVTDTQYF. In DNA form, the CDR3 reads TGTGCCAGCAGTGGGGGACAGGGGGTAACAGATACGCAGTATTTT.